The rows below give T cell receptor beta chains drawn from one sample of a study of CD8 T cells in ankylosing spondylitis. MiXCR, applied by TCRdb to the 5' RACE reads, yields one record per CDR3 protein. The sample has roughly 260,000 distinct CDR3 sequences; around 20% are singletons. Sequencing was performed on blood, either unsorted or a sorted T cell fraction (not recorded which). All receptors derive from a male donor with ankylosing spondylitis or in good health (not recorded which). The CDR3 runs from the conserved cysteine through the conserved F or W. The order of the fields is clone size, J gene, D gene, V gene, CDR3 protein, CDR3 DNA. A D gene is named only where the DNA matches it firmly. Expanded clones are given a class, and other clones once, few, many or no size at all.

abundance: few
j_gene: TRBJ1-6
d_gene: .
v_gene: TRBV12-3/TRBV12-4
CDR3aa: CASSLNGFDSPLHF
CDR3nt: TGTGCCAGCAGTTTGAACGGTTTTGATTCACCCCTCCACTTT

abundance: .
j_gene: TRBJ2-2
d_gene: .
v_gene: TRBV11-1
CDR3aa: CASSLEGRGTGELFF
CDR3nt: TGTGCCAGCAGCTTAGAAGGTCGGGGGACCGGGGAGCTGTTTTTT

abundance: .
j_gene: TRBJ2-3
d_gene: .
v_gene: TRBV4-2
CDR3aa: CASSPEGWDTQYF
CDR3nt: TGTGCCAGCAGCCCAGAGGGATGGGATACGCAGTATTTT

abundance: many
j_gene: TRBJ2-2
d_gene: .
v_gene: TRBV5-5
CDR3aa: CASSFVQGYTGELFF
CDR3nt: TGTGCCAGCAGCTTCGTCCAGGGATACACCGGGGAGCTGTTTTTT

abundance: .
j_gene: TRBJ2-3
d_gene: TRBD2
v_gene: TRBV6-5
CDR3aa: CASSYEIAGGLDTQYF
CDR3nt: TGTGCCAGCAGTTACGAGATAGCGGGGGGGCTGGATACGCAGTATTTT

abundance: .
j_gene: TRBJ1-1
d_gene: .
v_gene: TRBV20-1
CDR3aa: CSARGAGVNTEAFF
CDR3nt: TGCAGTGCTAGGGGGGCAGGGGTGAACACTGAAGCTTTCTTT

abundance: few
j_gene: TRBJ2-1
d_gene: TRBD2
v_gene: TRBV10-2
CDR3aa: CASSEGGWLAGGHGEMEQFF
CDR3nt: TGCGCCAGCAGTGAAGGGGGATGGCTAGCGGGAGGTCATGGGGAGATGGAGCAGTTCTTC

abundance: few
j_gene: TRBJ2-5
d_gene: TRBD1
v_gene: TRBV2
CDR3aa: CASSRNLGQGGLETQYF
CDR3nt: TGTGCCAGCAGTCGTAATCTTGGACAGGGTGGTTTGGAGACCCAGTACTTC

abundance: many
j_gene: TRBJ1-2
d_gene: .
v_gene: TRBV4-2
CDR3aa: CASSQDGGGGYGYTF
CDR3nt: TGTGCCAGCAGCCAAGATGGCGGAGGGGGTTATGGCTACACCTTC

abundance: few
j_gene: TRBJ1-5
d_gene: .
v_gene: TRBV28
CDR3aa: CASSSADYSNQPQHF
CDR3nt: TGTGCCAGCAGTTCGGCAGATTATAGCAATCAGCCCCAGCATTTT

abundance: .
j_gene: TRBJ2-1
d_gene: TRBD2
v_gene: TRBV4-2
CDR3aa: CASSQAVAGDYNEQFF
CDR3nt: TGTGCCAGCAGCCAAGCGGTAGCGGGGGACTACAATGAGCAGTTCTTC

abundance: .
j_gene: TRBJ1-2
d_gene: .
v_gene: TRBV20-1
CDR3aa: CSARVTGGDNYGYTF
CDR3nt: TGCAGTGCTAGAGTTACCGGGGGGGATAACTATGGCTACACCTTC

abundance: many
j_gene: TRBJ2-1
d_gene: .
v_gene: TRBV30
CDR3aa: CAWSATDREQFF
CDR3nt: TGTGCCTGGAGTGCTACTGATAGGGAGCAGTTCTTC

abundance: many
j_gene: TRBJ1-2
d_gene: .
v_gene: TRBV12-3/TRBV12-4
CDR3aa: CASTVIPTAENYGYTF
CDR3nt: TGTGCCAGCACAGTTATCCCCACGGCAGAAAACTATGGCTACACCTTC

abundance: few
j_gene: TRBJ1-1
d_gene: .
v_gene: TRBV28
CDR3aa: CASGQLTEAFF
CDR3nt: TGTGCCAGCGGACAACTGACTGAAGCTTTCTTT

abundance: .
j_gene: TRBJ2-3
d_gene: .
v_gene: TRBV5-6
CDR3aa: CASSFTRLSTDTQYF
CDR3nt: TGTGCCAGCAGCTTTACCAGGCTAAGCACAGATACGCAGTATTTT

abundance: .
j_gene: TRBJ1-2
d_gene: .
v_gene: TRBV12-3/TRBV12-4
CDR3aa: CASSFASGYTF
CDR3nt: TGTGCCAGCAGTTTTGCATCTGGCTACACCTTC

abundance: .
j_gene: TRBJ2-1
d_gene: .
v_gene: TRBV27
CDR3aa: CASTGGGRLYNEQFF
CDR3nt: TGTGCCAGCACCGGTGGTGGGAGGCTATACAATGAGCAGTTCTTC

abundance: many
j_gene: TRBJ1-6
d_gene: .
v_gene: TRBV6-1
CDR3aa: CASSGPSGNSPLHF
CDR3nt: TGTGCCAGCAGTGGGCCATCCGGTAATTCACCCCTCCACTTT

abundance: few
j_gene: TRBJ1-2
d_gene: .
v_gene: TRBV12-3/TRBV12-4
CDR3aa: CASRPGGVYGYTF
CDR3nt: TGTGCCAGCAGACCCGGGGGCGTCTATGGCTACACCTTC